This T cell receptor beta chain originates from a study of vaccination and CD4 T cells after COVID-19. Points from the study as a whole: The median SARS-CoV-2-reactive clonotype number increased from about 20 to 38, without statistical significance.

The Oncomine TCR Beta short-read assay was applied to DNA of cultured CD4+ T cells. TCRdb analysed the PCR reads with MiXCR anew, one entry per CDR3 protein. The sample carries 10,000 to 13,000 distinct CDR3 sequences, about a third recorded once. Noted treatment: roughly 11-day PBMC culture with coronavirus spike peptide pools or control peptides (ViraFEST assay). Germline-derived CDR1 and CDR2 are SGHNT and YYREEE (reference sequence). This CDR3 region has 13 residues. Germline trimming cut 5 bases from V and 3 bases from J; bases unmatched to any gene: 4. This clonotype was found a few times. The antigen is unknown.

The material sequenced was CD4+ T cells from blood, cultured in vitro. The genes are TRBV5-4 and TRBJ1-1, with 7 bases lining up with TRBD1. The TCR comes from a human donor who had recovered from COVID-19. In DNA, the CDR3 is TGTGCCAGCAGGGACAGGATAGACACTGAAGCTTTCTTT. This translates into CASRDRIDTEAFF.